In this sample, the clone carrying this TCR beta chain turned up a few times. Its specificity is not known. CDR3 length equals 15 residues. The junction had 11 bases not matched to a gene; V was cut back by 6 bases and J by 5 bases. Germline CDR1 and CDR2: LNHDA and SQIVND (reference sequence). TCRdb passed the reads through MiXCR, listing each CDR3 protein once. The table includes about a million distinct CDR3 sequences, approximately 31% detected once. This record belongs to a study of T cell repertoires in cytomegalovirus infection. Regarding the study as a whole: CMV carriers having the relevant HLA were flagged by cumulative public TCR beta family frequency.

This TCR was recovered from a human donor in good health (CMV status not recorded). Some clones in this sample may be carry-over from other donors' samples. This material consisted of cultured CD8+ T cells from PBMCs, taken from culture after CMV antigen stimulation. This chain links TRBV19 with TRBJ1-2; 8 nucleotides agree with TRBD1. The CDR3 region is CASSPTPGQVYGYTF. The CDR3 coding sequence is TGTGCCAGTAGCCCCACTCCGGGACAGGTTTATGGCTACACCTTC. The full variable domain, with the rest looked up from reference TRBV19 and TRBJ1-2, is DGGITQSPKYLFRKEGQNVTLSCEQNLNHDAMYWYRQDPGQGLRLIYYSQIVNDFQKGDIAEGYSVSREKKESFPLTVTSAQKNPTAFYLCASSPTPGQVYGYTFGSGTRLTVV.